The 30 T cell receptor beta chains in this list originate from one sample, sequenced in a study of cytomegalovirus exposure and HLA in healthy donors. Sequencing used immunoSEQ multiplex PCR; TCRdb keeps in-frame clones, though not all of them. The data contain about 120,000 clones, around 85% of them singletons. The material sequenced was PBMCs. The receptors come from a young woman in good health and CMV-seronegative.

This clone was recorded once. The V gene is TRBV7-8, the J gene TRBJ1-2; possible D gene TRBD1, 6 bases. V was clipped by 5 bases and J by 2 bases, with 12 bases between them. The germline gives CDR1 SGHVS, CDR2 FQNEAQ. The CDR3 has 14 amino acids. CDR3 sequence (DNA): TGTGCCAGCAGCCCCAGGACAGTCAACTATGGCTACACCTTC. Protein sequence: CASSPRTVNYGYTF. Using reference TRBV7-8 and TRBJ1-2 for the parts outside the CDR3, the full variable domain is GAGVSQSPRYKVAKRGQDVALRCDPISGHVSLFWYQQALGQGPEFLTYFQNEAQLDKSGLPSDRFFAERPEGSVSTLKIQRTQQEDSAVYLCASSPRTVNYGYTFGSGTRLTVV.

The chain employs TRBV7-2 and TRBJ1-1, with unresolved D. The germline V gene has CDR1 SGHTA and CDR2 FQGNSA. This CDR3 is 16 amino acids long. Trimming took off 1 base at V and 0 bases at J, with 12 bases between the two ends. The CDR3 region has the DNA TGTGCCAGCAGCTTAGGCCCCATACAGATGAACACTGAAGCTTTCTTT. This gives the protein CASSLGPIQMNTEAFF.

The V gene is TRBV2, the J gene TRBJ1-5; 7 bases fit TRBD1. Trimming removed 6 bases from V and 1 base from J; junction bases left unmatched: 6. Germline V gives CDR1 SNHLY, CDR2 FYNNEI. The CDR3 contains 15 residues. The CDR3 DNA reads as TGTGCCAGCAGCCGACAGGGACGCAGCAATCAGCCCCAGCATTTT. This gives the protein CASSRQGRSNQPQHF.

The J gene is TRBJ2-7, the V gene TRBV7-9, with D perhaps TRBD2 (7 bases). The V and J ends lost 2 bases and 5 bases respectively, with 13 bases between them. Germline V gene lookup returns CDR1 SEHNR and CDR2 FQNEAQ (reference sequence). The CDR3 has 14 residues. In DNA, the CDR3 is TGTGCCAGCAGCTTACGGGGGGCGCCCAACGAGCAGTACTTC. It is translated as CASSLRGAPNEQYF. Together with reference TRBV7-9 and TRBJ2-7, the CDR3 gives the full variable domain: DTGVSQNPRHKITKRGQNVTFRCDPISEHNRLYWYRQTLGQGPEFLTYFQNEAQLEKSRLLSDRFSAERPKGSFSTLEIQRTEQGDSAMYLCASSLRGAPNEQYFGPGTRLTVT.

The rearrangement uses TRBV7-2 and TRBJ1-1; D gene ambiguous. Between the trimmed V and J ends, which lost 4 bases and 3 bases, there was a span of 21 bases. This CDR3 is 17 amino acids long. Germline V gene sequence: CDR1 SGHTA, CDR2 FQGNSA. DNA for the CDR3: TGTGCCAGCAGCTCATTAATAGGTGGGCTGGTGGACACTGAAGCTTTCTTT. Encoded protein: CASSSLIGGLVDTEAFF.

V is TRBV19 and J is TRBJ1-2; maybe TRBD1 (5 bases). The V end was cut by 2 bases, the J end by 0 bases, with 16 bases between. This CDR3 has 17 amino acids. CDR1 LNHDA and CDR2 SQIVND come from the germline V gene (reference sequence). The CDR3 loop reads CASSILGQGTTNYGYTF. CDR3 in DNA: TGTGCCAGTAGTATATTGGGCCAGGGAACTACTAACTATGGCTACACCTTC.

The chain carries TRBV7-2 and TRBJ2-3; TRBD2 matches 11 bases. The V segment lost 1 base and the J segment 4 bases; nucleotides outside the gene matches: 4. Looked up from germline, CDR1 is SGHTA and CDR2 is FQGNSA. This CDR3 comprises 16 residues. The DNA for the CDR3 is TGTGCCAGCAGCTTAGGGCTAGCGGGGGGCCCAGATACGCAGTATTTT. This sequence encodes CASSLGLAGGPDTQYF.

The rearrangement links TRBV7-9 to TRBJ2-4; a weak D match, TRBD1 (5 bases). The germline V gene encodes CDR1 SEHNR and CDR2 FQNEAQ (reference sequence). CDR3 size: 15 residues. Trimming removed 2 bases from V and 0 bases from J, with 8 bases in between. The CDR3 coding sequence is TGTGCCAGCAGCTTAACAGGCCCAGCCAAAAACATTCAGTACTTC. The encoded protein is CASSLTGPAKNIQYF.

The chain uses TRBV19 and TRBJ1-1, with a weak D call TRBD1 (6 bases). This CDR3 is 14 amino acids long. Germline CDR1 and CDR2: LNHDA and SQIVND (reference sequence). V was cut by 2 bases and J by 1 base, with 8 bases left in between. This chain's CDR3 is CASSITGKNTEAFF. CDR3 in DNA: TGTGCCAGTAGTATAACAGGGAAGAACACTGAAGCTTTCTTT.

J is TRBJ2-3 and V is TRBV2, with a tentative D call TRBD1 (6 bases). Germline CDR1 reads SNHLY; CDR2 reads FYNNEI. The germline V and J ends were trimmed by 7 bases and 2 bases, with 13 bases remaining between them. This CDR3 is built from 14 residues. The CDR3 loop is CASKAGTYTDTQYF. CDR3 nucleotide sequence: TGTGCCAGCAAGGCAGGGACATACACAGATACGCAGTATTTT.

The chain carries TRBV7-2 and TRBJ2-3; possibly TRBD1 for D (6 bases). Trimming took off 8 bases at V and 3 bases at J, with 15 bases between the two ends. The CDR3 extends over 14 amino acids. Germline values: CDR1 SGHTA, CDR2 FQGNSA. The CDR3 is CASVQGLRTDTQYF. The CDR3 DNA follows: TGTGCCAGCGTACAGGGTCTAAGAACAGATACGCAGTATTTT.

This clone came up once. This rearrangement joins TRBV4-1 to TRBJ1-1; D may be TRBD1 (5 bases). The V gene lost 1 base and the J gene lost 0 bases, with 9 bases spanning the gap. Germline CDR1 and CDR2: MGHRA and YSYEKL. The CDR3 has 15 amino acids. CDR3 in DNA: TGCGCCAGCAGCCAAGTGGACACCTTGAACACTGAAGCTTTCTTT. Protein product: CASSQVDTLNTEAFF.

This clone showed up just once. J is TRBJ2-5 and V is TRBV9; 12 nucleotides line up with TRBD2. The CDR3 length is 20 residues. Germline CDR1 and CDR2: SGDLS and YYNGEE. The ends lost 2 bases at V and 2 bases at J; junction bases unmatched: 16. CDR3: CASSVSPPTSGGSPQETQYF. The CDR3 DNA reads TGTGCCAGCAGCGTCTCCCCCCCGACTAGCGGGGGTTCCCCACAAGAGACCCAGTACTTC.

This chain joins TRBV4-3 and TRBJ2-7; 8 nucleotides align to TRBD1. Germline V lookup: CDR1 LGHNA, CDR2 YSLEER. The CDR3 is made up of 20 amino acids. Germline trimming cut 1 base from V and 0 bases from J; bases unmatched to any gene: 17. The chain's CDR3 is CASSQGPRDRTPTNSYEQYF. The CDR3 bases are TGCGCCAGCAGCCAAGGTCCACGGGACAGGACCCCAACGAACTCCTACGAGCAGTACTTC.

The rearrangement uses TRBV2 and TRBJ1-2, with D hard to call. This CDR3 has 12 residues. Germline V lookup: CDR1 SNHLY, CDR2 FYNNEI. V shed 8 bases and J shed 4 bases, with 11 bases lying between them. In DNA form, the CDR3 reads TGTGCCAGCCGCCCAGATGGCTATGGCTACACCTTC. It is translated as CASRPDGYGYTF.

The rearrangement uses TRBV6-6 and TRBJ1-5, with D maybe TRBD1 (6 bases). Trimming shortened V by 6 bases and J by 3 bases, and 15 bases separated the two germline ends. This CDR3 comprises 15 residues. CDR1 and CDR2 (germline): MNHNY, SVGAGI (reference sequence). CDR3 sequence (DNA): TGTGCCAGCAGCCTGGGGCAGGGGCCCAATCAGCCCCAGCATTTT. It specifies CASSLGQGPNQPQHF.

The V call is TRBV7-9, the J call TRBJ2-3; a weak D match, TRBD2 (5 bases). The germline V and J ends were trimmed by 5 bases and 0 bases, with 18 bases remaining between them. Germline CDR1 reads SEHNR; CDR2 reads FQNEAQ (reference sequence). CDR3 length equals 17 residues. CDR3: CASSQIPPAASTDTQYF. The CDR3 DNA sequence: TGTGCCAGCAGCCAAATTCCCCCAGCGGCAAGCACAGATACGCAGTATTTT.

V is TRBV7-6 and J is TRBJ2-3, with 9 bases fitting TRBD2. After removal of 6 bases from V and 2 bases from J, the junction contained 12 bases not matched to a gene. The CDR3 contains 17 residues. Germline V gene data show CDR1 as SGHVS and CDR2 as FNYEAQ. The CDR3, as DNA: TGTGCCAGCAGTCGAGTGGAGCGGGGGGCCCCCACAGATACGCAGTATTTT. Translation: CASSRVERGAPTDTQYF.

V gene TRBV18 combines with J gene TRBJ1-5, with 7 bases lining up with TRBD1. This CDR3 region has 14 residues. The V and J ends lost 2 bases and 9 bases, in that order; junction bases with no gene match: 7. The germline gives CDR1 KGHSH, CDR2 LQKENI. This chain's CDR3 is CASSPERTGVPQHF. The CDR3 DNA reads as TGTGCCAGCTCACCAGAAAGGACAGGTGTGCCCCAGCATTTT.

This clone was seen just once. The chain combines TRBV5-1 with TRBJ1-2; 8 nucleotides match TRBD1. CDR3 length: 16 residues. V trimming: 1 base; J trimming: 8 bases; junction bases outside the gene matches: 13. Per the germline V gene, CDR1 is SGHRS and CDR2 is YFSETQ. CDR3 residues: CASSLNPQGASRGYTF. CDR3 coding DNA: TGCGCCAGCAGCTTGAACCCGCAGGGGGCTAGTCGGGGCTACACCTTC.

J is TRBJ1-5 and V is TRBV15; 8 positions agree with TRBD1. CDR3 length: 15 amino acids. Germline V gene data show CDR1 as LNHNV and CDR2 as YYDKDF (reference sequence). The trim removed 2 bases at V and 4 bases at J, leaving 4 bases unmatched. The CDR3 DNA reads as TGTGCCACCAGCAGAAAAGGACAGGGTAATCAGCCCCAGCATTTT. Amino acids: CATSRKGQGNQPQHF.

J is TRBJ2-7 and V is TRBV19; 7 positions agree with TRBD1. The CDR3 has 15 amino acids. V lost 1 base to trimming and J lost 2 bases; unmatched junction nucleotides: 5. Germline CDR1 reads LNHDA; CDR2 reads SQIVND (reference sequence). The CDR3 is CASSIVGTATYEQYF. In nucleotides, the CDR3 is TGTGCCAGTAGTATAGTTGGGACAGCGACCTACGAGCAGTACTTC.

The V and J genes are TRBV2 and TRBJ2-7, with 7 bases fitting TRBD1. Trimming removed 11 bases from V and 1 base from J; junction bases left unmatched: 5. The CDR3 consists of 12 residues. Per the germline V gene, CDR1 is SNHLY and CDR2 is FYNNEI. CDR3 nucleotides: TGTGCCGGCCGGGGACAGTCCTACGAGCAGTACTTC. It encodes CAGRGQSYEQYF.

V and J are TRBV13 and TRBJ1-3; D is uncertain. The V end was cut by 0 bases, the J end by 3 bases, with 6 bases between. The CDR3 has 14 residues. The germline V gene has CDR1 PRHDT and CDR2 FYEKMQ (reference sequence). This CDR3 reads CASSLGSFGNTIYF. The DNA of the CDR3 is TGTGCCAGCAGCTTAGGCAGTTTTGGAAACACCATATATTTT.

This clone was seen a handful of times. The chain joins TRBV2 to TRBJ2-5, with D possibly matching TRBD1 (6 bases). V was shortened by 8 bases and J by 5 bases, with 15 bases between the two germline ends. Germline V gene data show CDR1 as SNHLY and CDR2 as FYNNEI. The CDR3 is 13 residues long. CDR3: CASDHRDRETQYF. The CDR3 DNA sequence: TGTGCCAGCGACCACAGGGATCGCGAGACCCAGTACTTC. Based on the CDR3 plus reference TRBV2 and TRBJ2-5, the full variable domain is EPEVTQTPSHQVTQMGQEVILRCVPISNHLYFYWYRQILGQKVEFLVSFYNNEISEKSEIFDDQFSVERPDGSNFTLKIRSTKLEDSAMYFCASDHRDRETQYFGPGTRLLVL.

This rearrangement joins TRBV6-5 to TRBJ1-1; possible D gene TRBD1, 6 bases. Germline assignment: CDR1 MNHEY and CDR2 SVGAGI. This CDR3 contains 13 residues. Trimming took 7 bases from V and 1 from J, leaving 10 bases between them. This CDR3 reads CASTQQGNTEAFF. The CDR3 nucleotides read TGTGCCAGCACCCAACAGGGGAACACTGAAGCTTTCTTT.

V usage is TRBV30 and J usage is TRBJ1-2, with D perhaps matching TRBD1 (5 bases). CDR1 GTSNPN and CDR2 SVGIG come from the germline V gene (reference sequence). The V end lost 1 base, the J end lost 7 bases, and 13 bases lay between the germline ends. The CDR3 covers 13 residues. CDR3 amino acids: CAWSAGFLGGYTF. CDR3 nucleotide sequence: TGTGCCTGGAGTGCAGGGTTTTTGGGTGGCTACACCTTC.

The rearrangement uses TRBV7-2 and TRBJ2-3, with TRBD1 identical over 7 bases. Germline CDR1 is SGHTA and CDR2 is FQGNSA. V gave up 7 bases and J gave up 2 bases; unmatched junction bases: 6. The CDR3 loop spans 14 amino acids. The CDR3 loop is CASTRGQITDTQYF. CDR3 DNA sequence: TGTGCCAGCACTAGGGGACAGATCACAGATACGCAGTATTTT.

About this clone: The identical CDR3 is also encoded by other nucleotide sequences in the sample. The chain is built from TRBV11-3 and TRBJ2-1, with D tentatively TRBD2 (6 bases). Trimming took 3 bases from V and 0 from J, leaving 6 bases between them. This CDR3 is 14 amino acids long. Germline CDR1 reads SGHNT; CDR2 reads YENEEA. The CDR3 sequence is CASSLGGSYNEQFF. CDR3 DNA: TGTGCCAGCAGCTTGGGGGGCTCCTACAATGAGCAGTTCTTC.

The J gene is TRBJ2-5, the V gene TRBV5-4; tentatively, D is TRBD1 (6 bases). Germline assignment: CDR1 SGHNT and CDR2 YYREEE (reference sequence). This CDR3 comprises 14 residues. The V end lost 0 bases, the J end lost 2 bases, and 8 bases lay between the germline ends. The CDR3 is CASSLVDSQETQYF. The DNA of the CDR3 is TGTGCCAGCAGCTTGGTGGACAGTCAAGAGACCCAGTACTTC. Full variable domain (outside the CDR3, taken from reference TRBV5-4 and TRBJ2-5): ETGVTQSPTHLIKTRGQQVTLRCSSQSGHNTVSWYQQALGQGPQFIFQYYREEENGRGNFPPRFSGLQFPNYSSELNVNALELDDSALYLCASSLVDSQETQYFGPGTRLLVL.